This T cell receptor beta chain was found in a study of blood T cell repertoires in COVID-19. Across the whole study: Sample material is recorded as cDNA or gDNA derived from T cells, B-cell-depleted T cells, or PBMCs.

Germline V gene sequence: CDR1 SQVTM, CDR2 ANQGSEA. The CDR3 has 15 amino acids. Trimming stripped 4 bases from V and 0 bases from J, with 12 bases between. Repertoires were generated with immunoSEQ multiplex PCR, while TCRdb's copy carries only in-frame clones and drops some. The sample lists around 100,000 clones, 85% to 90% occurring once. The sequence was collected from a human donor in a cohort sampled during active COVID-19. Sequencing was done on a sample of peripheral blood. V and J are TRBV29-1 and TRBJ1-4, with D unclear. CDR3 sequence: CSVAGERATNEKLFF. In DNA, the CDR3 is TGCAGCGTTGCCGGGGAAAGGGCAACTAATGAAAAACTGTTTTTT.